These T cell receptor beta chains were read from a single sample in a study of shared clonotypes between healthy human individuals. Assay: immunoSEQ multiplex PCR; the TCRdb copy retains only in-frame clones and omits some. The repertoire holds about 1 million clones, approximately 70% seen once, with around 1.5% in the top ten. Sequenced sample: memory CD4+ T cells sorted from blood. Source of these receptors: a man between 18 and 29 years old in good health. CDR3s include the opening cysteine and the closing phenylalanine or tryptophan. The D gene is left open where the match is weak. The size of a clone is reported for some rows only, either as once, few or many, or as a class for expanded clones.

v_gene	abundance	d_gene	j_gene	CDR3nt	CDR3aa
TRBV10-3	NA	TRBD2	TRBJ2-5	TGTGCCATCAAGGCTAGCGGGGGCCCGGAGGAGACCCAGTACTTC	CAIKASGGPEETQYF
TRBV6-1	NA	NA	TRBJ1-2	TGTGCCAGCAGTGCGTCGACCGCGGAGATGAGAGGCTACACCTTC	CASSASTAEMRGYTF
TRBV5-4	NA	TRBD1	TRBJ2-7	TGTGCCAGCAGCTTGGACAGGGGGCACGAGCAGTACTTC	CASSLDRGHEQYF
TRBV7-3	NA	NA	TRBJ2-1	TGTGCCAGCAGCTTTCACAGGGTTGAGCATGAGCAGTTCTTC	CASSFHRVEHEQFF
TRBV4-2	once	NA	TRBJ1-1	TGTGCCAGCAGCCAAGATTGGGCCAGCACGAGGCGGATCACTGAAGCTTTCTTT	CASSQDWASTRRITEAFF
TRBV19	few	NA	TRBJ2-4	TGTGCCAGTACCTCAACAGGGAGTGGAGTCAAAAACATTCAGTACTTC	CASTSTGSGVKNIQYF
TRBV5-1	many	TRBD2	TRBJ2-1	TGCGCCAGCAGCCCAGGGACGGGAGGGCCCTACAATGAGCAGTTCTTC	CASSPGTGGPYNEQFF
TRBV6-9	NA	TRBD1	TRBJ2-7	TGTGCCAGCAGTTATCGTGATGCGACAGGGGTAGGTTTGAGGGAGCAGTACTTC	CASSYRDATGVGLREQYF
TRBV7-2	NA	NA	TRBJ2-4	TGTGCCAGCAGCTTAGGCCGGACACGGTCGGTCAAAAACATTCAGTACTTC	CASSLGRTRSVKNIQYF
TRBV18	NA	NA	TRBJ2-2	TGTGCCAGCTCACCACCCTGGTCCTCGGAGCTGTTTTTT	CASSPPWSSELFF